The TCR beta chain under discussion was sequenced for a study of monozygotic twins with inflammatory bowel disease. Study results and caveats: Twin concordance left repertoire similarity unchanged, with limited power a possible explanation for this lack of difference. Against healthy co-twins, IBD patients had lower TCRbeta diversity (measured by inverse Simpson). The data offered no way to tell different T cell subtypes apart.

The germline V gene encodes CDR1 MNHNS and CDR2 SASEGT. This CDR3 is 15 amino acids long. Details on this clonotype: Its antigen is as yet unknown.

The authors used roughly 3.5 ug of total RNA per TCR library. TCRdb re-called the 5' RACE reads and gives one entry per CDR3 protein, without DNA. The sample yields around 150,000 distinct CDR3 sequences, of which the top ten take up 2% to 3%. This chain connects TRBV6-1 to TRBJ2-7; lacking DNA, the TRBD2 call made by TCRdb goes unchecked. The sequenced sample was blood. The receptor's source is a human donor with ulcerative colitis or Crohn's disease, or a healthy co-twin of an affected twin (not recorded which). The CDR3 sequence: CASSQTGGRSYEQYF.